The 28 T cell receptor beta chains presented below share a single source sample, sequenced in a study of T cell repertoires in aging, cancer and after chemotherapy. TCR beta rearrangements were amplified from peripheral blood genomic DNA. A mixed TRB-A/B primer pool amplified rearranged TRB by multiplex touch-down PCR. From the multiplex PCR reads, TCRdb called clonotypes with MiXCR, one entry per CDR3 protein. The sample lists over 10,000 distinct CDR3 sequences, 21% occurring once. Source material: blood. The receptors were gathered from a human donor in good health.

By sample share, this clonotype is medium-sized. V usage is TRBV6-5 and J usage is TRBJ1-2, with TRBD1 matching 9 bases. CDR3 length: 14 residues. V shed 0 bases, J shed 7 bases, and the junction held 3 bases outside the gene matches. Looked up from germline, CDR1 is MNHEY and CDR2 is SVGAGI. CDR3 amino acids: CASSYSGQGSGYTF. For the CDR3, the DNA is TGTGCCAGCAGTTACTCGGGACAGGGTTCTGGCTACACCTTC.

This clonotype was seen more than once but under ten times. The chain employs TRBV20-1 and TRBJ1-1, with 9 nucleotides matching TRBD1. The CDR3 has 14 residues. Germline CDR1 DFQATT, CDR2 SNEGSKA (reference sequence). V gave up 6 bases and J gave up 4 bases; unmatched junction bases: 9. The CDR3 sequence is CSAPFTGGGTEAFF. In DNA, the CDR3 is TGCAGTGCGCCCTTCACAGGGGGCGGCACTGAAGCTTTCTTT.

CDR3 region: CASSHVGFRETQYF. Here the CDR3 DNA reads TGCGCCAGCAGCCACGTGGGGTTCCGAGAGACCCAGTACTTC. The rearrangement uses TRBV4-3 and TRBJ2-5; the D is unclear. The germline CDR1 and CDR2 sequences are LGHNA and YSLEER. Between the trimmed V and J ends, which lost 3 bases and 4 bases, there was a span of 12 bases. The CDR3 is made up of 14 amino acids.

The V gene is TRBV12-5, the J gene TRBJ2-5; the match to TRBD1 covers 7 bases. Germline V gives CDR1 LGHNT, CDR2 FRNRAP. Losses at the gene ends were 5 bases for V and 4 bases for J; bases not matched to a gene: 4. This CDR3 comprises 13 residues. CDR3 loop: CASGDRARETQYF. DNA for the CDR3: TGTGCTAGTGGTGACAGGGCACGAGAGACCCAGTACTTC.

V gene TRBV24-1 combines with J gene TRBJ2-2; D is possibly TRBD1 (6 bases). V lost 6 bases and J lost 4, with 17 bases in between. Germline V CDR1 and CDR2: KGHDR, SFDVKD. The CDR3 totals 16 residues. The CDR3 spells CATSSQGVGSTGELFF. In DNA, the CDR3 is TGTGCCACCAGTTCACAGGGAGTAGGGTCCACCGGGGAGCTGTTTTTT.

As for this clonotype: The conserved phenylalanine or tryptophan is not found at the CDR3 terminus, so this likely reflects a read error. Because the CDR3's place on the DNA is in doubt, the DNA is left out and the CDR3 is given as listed by TCRdb. The genes are TRBV5-1 and TRBJ1-2. The CDR3 comprises 15 residues, both ends counted. Germline CDR1 and CDR2: SGHRS and YFSETQ. The CDR3 sequence: CASSLGGTREEPVVL.

This clonotype is categorized as medium-sized (0.01 to 0.1%). The chain has TRBV20-1 and TRBJ2-7; D may be TRBD1 (6 bases). Germline V gene data show CDR1 as DFQATT and CDR2 as SNEGSKA (reference sequence). The CDR3 totals 12 residues. V was shortened by 5 bases and J by 2 bases, with 10 bases between the two germline ends. The CDR3 here is CSAYEGAYEQYF. CDR3 DNA sequence: TGCAGTGCTTACGAGGGGGCCTACGAGCAGTACTTC.

The chain links TRBV11-2 to TRBJ1-2; perhaps TRBD1 as D (5 bases). This CDR3 is 14 amino acids long. The V and J ends lost 5 bases and 4 bases respectively, with 14 bases between them. The germline CDR1 and CDR2 sequences are SGHAT and FQNNGV. CDR3 bases: TGTGCCAGCAGCCAGGGACTAGCTCGCTATGGCTACACCTTC. Translation: CASSQGLARYGYTF.

This sequence joins TRBV12-3 or TRBV12-4 and TRBJ2-2, with TRBD1 matching over 7 bases. There are 15 residues in the CDR3. V lost 5 bases to trimming and J lost 5 bases; unmatched junction nucleotides: 8. CDR3 residues: CASSPSGGDTGELFF. The CDR3 bases are TGTGCCAGCAGTCCCTCAGGGGGTGATACCGGGGAGCTGTTTTTT.

V is TRBV2 and J is TRBJ1-6; 7 nucleotides line up with TRBD1. The germline V gene has CDR1 SNHLY and CDR2 FYNNEI. Trimming took 8 bases from V and 7 from J; bases not matched to a gene: 5. This CDR3 is built from 13 residues. The CDR3 loop is CASRQGENSPLHF. Here the CDR3 DNA reads TGTGCCAGCCGACAGGGTGAAAATTCACCCCTCCACTTT.

This clonotype has just a few counts. This chain uses TRBV6-5 with TRBJ2-3; D tentatively reads TRBD1 or TRBD2 (6 bases each). Trimming stripped 7 bases from V and 6 bases from J, with 23 bases between. The CDR3 extends over 16 amino acids. Germline V gene lookup returns CDR1 MNHEY and CDR2 SVGAGI. CDR3 sequence: CASTDWGRGRTDTQYF. CDR3 coding DNA: TGTGCCAGCACCGATTGGGGGCGGGGTCGAACGGATACGCAGTATTTT.

This clonotype was recorded at least ten times. This chain connects TRBV5-6 to TRBJ2-1, with TRBD1 matching over 7 bases. This CDR3 comprises 15 residues. Trimming at V came to 2 bases and at J to 10 bases, leaving 12 bases not matched to a gene. Germline CDR1 SGHDT, CDR2 YYEEEE. CDR3 sequence: CASSFGTGEGKEQFF. CDR3 in DNA: TGTGCCAGCAGCTTCGGAACAGGGGAAGGAAAAGAGCAGTTCTTC.

Written as DNA, the CDR3 is TGTGCCAGCAGTCGCCGGGACAGTAACACTGAAGCTTTCTTT. Protein product: CASSRRDSNTEAFF. J is TRBJ1-1 and V is TRBV6-5; 7 nucleotides match TRBD1. The CDR3 runs to 14 residues. J gave up 2 bases and V 5 bases, and 5 bases lay outside the gene matches. Germline V gives CDR1 MNHEY, CDR2 SVGAGI.

About this clonotype itself: This may be a read error: a much more frequent sequence differs by one nucleotide. The V gene is TRBV19, the J gene TRBJ1-4, with a tentative D call TRBD1 (5 bases). Germline assignment: CDR1 LNHDA and CDR2 SQIVND (reference sequence). This CDR3 is built from 12 residues. V gave up 7 bases and J gave up 10 bases, with 13 bases separating them. CDR3 in amino acids: CASTRGLGKLFF. CDR3 in DNA: TGTGCCAGTACAAGGGGCCTGGGAAAACTGTTTTTT.

This clonotype is categorized as medium-sized (0.01 to 0.1%). The chain employs TRBV7-6 and TRBJ1-1; D perhaps matches TRBD1 (6 bases). V shed 5 bases and J shed 3 bases, with 13 bases lying between them. CDR3 length: 14 residues. Germline V gives CDR1 SGHVS, CDR2 FNYEAQ. CDR3 DNA sequence: TGTGCCAGCAGCCGGAGAGGGGGGGACACTGAAGCTTTCTTT. Protein: CASSRRGGDTEAFF. Combining the CDR3 with reference TRBV7-6 and TRBJ1-1 gives the whole variable domain GAGVSQSPRYKVTKRGQDVALRCDPISGHVSLYWYRQALGQGPEFLTYFNYEAQQDKSGLPNDRFSAERPEGSISTLTIQRTEQRDSAMYRCASSRRGGDTEAFFGQGTRLTVV.

With respect to this clonotype: One end of the junction is discordant with germline, which a read error may explain. V is TRBV7-2 and J is TRBJ2-2; the match to TRBD2 covers 8 bases. This CDR3 is built from 15 residues. CDR1 and CDR2 (germline): SGHTA, FQGNSA. CDR3 region: CASSSAGAGTGELFF. In nucleotides, the CDR3 is TGTGCTAGCAGCTCAGCGGGGGCCGGCACCGGGGAGCTGTTTTTT.

In its sample, this clonotype was seen many times. This chain uses TRBV6-5 with TRBJ2-5; TRBD1 matches 9 bases. This CDR3 comprises 15 residues. Germline V gene lookup returns CDR1 MNHEY and CDR2 SVGAGI. V lost 6 bases, J lost 5 bases, and 10 bases stayed unmatched. The CDR3 region is CASSRDRDHGETQYF. In DNA, the CDR3 is TGTGCCAGCAGCAGGGACAGGGACCATGGGGAGACCCAGTACTTC.

This clonotype is classed as medium-sized (0.01 to 0.1%). This chain joins TRBV19 and TRBJ1-3, with 7 bases matching TRBD1. The CDR3 loop spans 18 amino acids. Germline V gene data show CDR1 as LNHDA and CDR2 as SQIVND (reference sequence). Trimming cost V 5 bases and J 1 base; bases outside gene matches: 14. The CDR3 reads CASSLGVTGRASGNTIYF. The CDR3 DNA reads TGTGCCAGTAGTCTCGGGGTGACAGGGAGGGCGTCTGGAAACACCATATATTTT.

This clonotype has a handful of counts. V usage is TRBV6-5 and J usage is TRBJ2-1; 9 bases line up with TRBD2. Germline V lookup: CDR1 MNHEY, CDR2 SVGAGI. This CDR3 comprises 16 residues. V was clipped by 8 bases and J by 3 bases; unmatched bases: 11. CDR3 nucleotide sequence: TGTGCCAGCTGTTCTAGCGGGGCCATTAACTACAATGAGCAGTTCTTC. It encodes CASCSSGAINYNEQFF.

CDR3 sequence reads: CASSTRTGGNEKLFF. CDR3 bases: TGTGCCAGCAGCACCCGCACAGGGGGAAATGAAAAACTGTTTTTT. The chain is built from TRBV11-2 and TRBJ1-4; 8 nucleotides agree with TRBD1. Germline V gives CDR1 SGHAT, CDR2 FQNNGV. The CDR3 consists of 15 residues. After removal of 5 bases from V and 5 bases from J, the junction contained 7 bases not matched to a gene. Supplemented by reference TRBV11-2 and TRBJ1-4, the full variable domain reads EAGVAQSPRYKIIEKRQSVAFWCNPISGHATLYWYQQILGQGPKLLIQFQNNGVVDDSQLPKDRFSAERLKGVDSTLKIQPAKLEDSAVYLCASSTRTGGNEKLFFGSGTQLSVL.

Judged by abundance, this clonotype is medium-sized. The rearrangement joins TRBV7-9 to TRBJ2-1, with D possibly being TRBD2 (7 bases). Germline V gives CDR1 SEHNR, CDR2 FQNEAQ (reference sequence). The CDR3 sequence is 13 residues long. Deletions cut 1 base from V and 12 bases from J, with 13 bases between. CDR3 in amino acids: CASSLGGGGGQFF. The CDR3 DNA reads as TGTGCCAGCAGCTTAGGCGGCGGGGGCGGGCAGTTCTTC.

This chain links TRBV12-3 or TRBV12-4 with TRBJ1-5; TRBD1 aligns across 7 bases. With 1 base clipped from V and 2 bases from J, the junction kept 2 bases outside the gene matches. This CDR3 is 15 amino acids long. Here the CDR3 reads CASSLVGGGNQPQHF. As DNA, the CDR3 is TGTGCCAGCAGTTTAGTAGGGGGCGGCAATCAGCCCCAGCATTTT.

Many counts were recorded for this clonotype. The V call is TRBV14, the J call TRBJ1-2; D unresolved. V lost 4 bases and J lost 0, with 9 bases in between. CDR1 is SGHDN, CDR2 FVKESK, per germline. The CDR3 has 14 residues. The DNA of the CDR3 is TGTGCCAGCAGCCTAATCTTAGCTAACTATGGCTACACCTTC. This sequence encodes CASSLILANYGYTF.

This clonotype is medium-sized by share. This sequence joins TRBV6-6 and TRBJ2-7, with a possible D match to TRBD1 (6 bases). Germline lookup yields CDR1 MNHNY and CDR2 SVGAGI (reference sequence). The CDR3 is 11 residues long. The V end lost 7 bases, the J end lost 5 bases, and 9 bases lay between the germline ends. The CDR3 region is CASKGDHEQYF. The CDR3 nucleotides read TGTGCCAGCAAGGGGGATCACGAGCAGTACTTC.

This clonotype occurred many times. The chain joins TRBV18 to TRBJ1-3, with 8 bases fitting TRBD1. Germline values: CDR1 KGHSH, CDR2 LQKENI. The J segment lost 0 bases and the V segment lost 2 bases, leaving 3 bases of the junction unmatched. The CDR3 has 16 residues. CDR3 loop: CASSPGQGASGNTIYF. In DNA form, the CDR3 reads TGTGCCAGCTCACCAGGGCAGGGGGCCTCTGGAAACACCATATATTTT.

The chain is built from TRBV4-2 and TRBJ1-6; D is possibly TRBD1 (6 bases). Germline lookup yields CDR1 LGHNA and CDR2 YNFKEQ. CDR3 length: 14 amino acids. The V end lost 1 base, the J end lost 7 bases, and 8 bases lay between the germline ends. The CDR3 DNA reads as TGTGCCAGCAGCCAAGGGACAGAAAATTCACCCCTCCACTTT. Translated, it gives CASSQGTENSPLHF.

This clonotype was recorded only once. J is TRBJ1-6 and V is TRBV20-1; the match to TRBD1 covers 11 bases. V shed 0 bases and J 13 bases; nucleotides not matched to a gene: 8. Germline V gene sequence: CDR1 DFQATT, CDR2 SNEGSKA (reference sequence). The CDR3 loop spans 15 amino acids. The CDR3 nucleotides read TGCAGTGCTAGAGATGGGACAGGGGGGGGAGCGCCCCTCCACTTT. Its translation: CSARDGTGGGAPLHF.

This clonotype is categorized as medium-sized. The rearrangement links TRBV19 to TRBJ2-3, with D perhaps TRBD2 (6 bases). CDR3 length: 13 amino acids. Germline loops: CDR1 LNHDA, CDR2 SQIVND (reference sequence). Trimming shortened V by 5 bases and J by 4 bases, and 10 bases separated the two germline ends. Written as DNA, the CDR3 is TGTGCCAGTAGTGCACTAGCCGCAGATACGCAGTATTTT. It specifies CASSALAADTQYF.